This T cell receptor beta chain was found in a study of T cells after yellow fever vaccination. MiXCR, applied by TCRdb to the 5' RACE reads, yields one record per CDR3 protein. The table has around 67,000 distinct CDR3 sequences, approximately 7% seen once; the top ten hold roughly 35%. Study-wide points: A weaker secondary response peaked on day 5, the primary on day 15.

The sample holds a few counts of this clonotype. Its antigen is still unknown. Germline assignment: CDR1 KGHDR and CDR2 SFDVKD. The CDR3 is 16 amino acids. The V gene lost 9 bases and the J gene lost 0 bases, with 18 bases spanning the gap. The sample in question was CD8+ T cells sorted from PBMCs, obtained 5 to 6 days after the first yellow fever vaccination. V and J are TRBV24-1 and TRBJ2-3; perhaps TRBD1 as D (5 bases). The clonotype comes from a man in his late teens or twenties who received the YFV17D yellow fever vaccine. The chain's CDR3 is CATPYSHDRSTDTQYF. The CDR3 DNA reads as TGTGCCACCCCCTATTCTCACGACAGAAGCACAGATACGCAGTATTTT.